What follows are 30 T cell receptor beta chains derived from one specimen sequenced in a study of Graves' ophthalmopathy and Graves' hyperthyroidism. TCR beta CDR3 amplification used RNA transcripts. Following a first-round RT-PCR that used HTBI primers, a second-round multiplex PCR was carried out. MiXCR, applied by TCRdb to the multiplex PCR reads, yields one record per CDR3 protein. This sample has under 250,000 distinct CDR3 sequences, with about 22% found just once. The specimen was peripheral blood. Receptor source: a woman between 45 and 60 years old with Graves' ophthalmopathy.

This clonotype has a single count. Being one base from a much bigger clone, this may be a read error. V usage is TRBV2 and J usage is TRBJ2-7, with no clear D. Germline lookup yields CDR1 SNHLY and CDR2 FYNNEI. Trimming shortened V by 4 bases and J by 3 bases, and 10 bases separated the two germline ends. The CDR3 length is 13 residues. In nucleotides, the CDR3 is TGTGCCAGCAGTGTACTGATCGGCTACGAGCAGTACTTC. It translates to CASSVLIGYEQYF.

The rearrangement links TRBV12-3 or TRBV12-4 to TRBJ2-5, with TRBD2 identical over 11 bases. V lost 4 bases, J lost 7 bases, and 2 bases stayed unmatched. The CDR3 runs 13 residues. CDR3 in DNA: TGTGCCAGCAGTTATGGGACTAGCGGGACCCAGTACTTC. Translation gives CASSYGTSGTQYF.

This clonotype was seen repeatedly, ten times or more. The chain employs TRBV29-1 and TRBJ2-5; D may be TRBD2 (5 bases). The germline V gene encodes CDR1 SQVTM and CDR2 ANQGSEA. The length of the CDR3 is 12 residues. V lost 7 bases and J lost 2, with 11 bases in between. CDR3 amino acids: CSASDWQETQYF. For the CDR3, the DNA is TGCAGCGCCTCGGACTGGCAAGAGACCCAGTACTTC.

There are many counts of this clonotype. The chain carries TRBV27 and TRBJ2-7; perhaps TRBD2 as D (6 bases). V shed 8 bases and J shed 3 bases, with 14 bases lying between them. CDR3 length: 13 residues. In germline, CDR1 is MNHEY, CDR2 SMNVEV (reference sequence). The CDR3 DNA reads as TGTGCCAGCTCAGGGACTGGAAACTACGAGCAGTACTTC. As protein: CASSGTGNYEQYF.

At least ten counts were recorded for this clonotype. The chain carries TRBV12-3 or TRBV12-4 and TRBJ2-4, with a weak D call TRBD2 (5 bases). The V gene lost 5 bases and the J gene lost 6 bases, with 14 bases spanning the gap. The CDR3 extends over 14 amino acids. CDR3 protein: CASSTTGVANIQYF. DNA of the CDR3: TGTGCCAGCAGTACCACCGGGGTCGCAAACATTCAGTACTTC.

This CDR3 is CASRRDPGAGSPLHF. CDR3 coding DNA: TGTGCCAGCAGAAGGGACCCGGGAGCTGGTTCACCCCTCCACTTT. J is TRBJ1-6 and V is TRBV6-1; D is perhaps TRBD1 (5 bases). Looked up from germline, CDR1 is MNHNS and CDR2 is SASEGT. Trimming left V 6 bases short and J 9 bases short, with 18 bases between. This CDR3 is 15 amino acids long.

This clonotype turned up a few times. The CDR3 here is CASKTGRAQETQYF. As DNA, the CDR3 is TGTGCCAGCAAGACAGGACGGGCCCAAGAGACCCAGTACTTC. The gene calls are TRBV6-1 and TRBJ2-5; a possible D gene is TRBD1 (6 bases). Germline V gene sequence: CDR1 MNHNS, CDR2 SASEGT. Trimming took off 7 bases at V and 1 base at J, with 13 bases between the two ends. CDR3 length equals 14 residues.

On this clonotype: With a much larger clone just one base away, this may be a read error. The CDR3 loop reads CSVEYRYGYTF. For the CDR3, the DNA is TGCAGCGTTGAATATCGGTATGGCTACACCTTC. This chain uses TRBV29-1 with TRBJ1-2; D remains unclear. Germline CDR1 SQVTM, CDR2 ANQGSEA. This CDR3 is 11 amino acids long. Trimming stripped 2 bases from V and 5 bases from J, with 6 bases between. Supplemented by reference TRBV29-1 and TRBJ1-2, the full variable domain reads SAVISQKPSRDICQRGTSLTIQCQVDSQVTMMFWYRQQPGQSLTLIATANQGSEATYESGFVIDKFPISRPNLTFSTLTVSNMSPEDSSIYLCSVEYRYGYTFGSGTRLTVV.

This clonotype was found many times. V and J are TRBV11-2 and TRBJ2-7; TRBD1 is a possible D gene (6 bases). CDR3 size: 15 residues. Germline V lookup: CDR1 SGHAT, CDR2 FQNNGV. The germline V and J ends were trimmed by 5 bases and 6 bases, with 20 bases remaining between them. This CDR3 reads CASSPVTGQRAEQYF. CDR3 in DNA: TGTGCCAGCAGCCCGGTAACAGGGCAAAGAGCCGAGCAGTACTTC.

This clonotype was seen many times. J is TRBJ2-7 and V is TRBV7-2, with D perhaps TRBD2 (6 bases). Germline CDR1 SGHTA, CDR2 FQGNSA. This CDR3 is 13 amino acids long. V was clipped by 1 base and J by 6 bases, with 10 bases between them. CDR3 in amino acids: CASSLETSSEQYF. CDR3 DNA sequence: TGTGCCAGCAGCTTAGAGACTAGTTCCGAGCAGTACTTC.

In this sample, this clonotype turned up many times. J is TRBJ2-5 and V is TRBV7-8, with D tentatively TRBD1 (5 bases). The germline CDR1 and CDR2 sequences are SGHVS and FQNEAQ. There are 15 residues in the CDR3. V was cut by 1 base and J by 1 base, with 10 bases left in between. The CDR3: CASSLGRQRQETQYF. The CDR3 nucleotides are TGTGCCAGCAGCTTAGGTAGACAGCGCCAAGAGACCCAGTACTTC.

This clonotype was counted at least ten times. Sequence at one end of the junction differs from germline and may be a read error. CDR3 DNA sequence: TGCGCCAGCAGCCCTTTTGACAGGACAGGGGAGATCTTC. This codes for CASSPFDRTGEIF. The rearrangement links TRBV5-1 to TRBJ2-7; 9 nucleotides line up with TRBD1. Germline loops: CDR1 SGHRS, CDR2 YFSETQ. CDR3 size: 13 residues.

This clonotype was seen many times. This rearrangement joins TRBV30 to TRBJ2-7, with D possibly TRBD1 on 6 matching bases. Germline V gives CDR1 GTSNPN, CDR2 SVGIG (reference sequence). The CDR3 runs 14 residues. Trimming shortened V by 0 bases and J by 4 bases, and 13 bases separated the two germline ends. The CDR3 bases are TGTGCCTGGAGTGTAGGGGGAGCTTCGTACGAGCAGTACTTC. This sequence encodes CAWSVGGASYEQYF.

This clonotype was seen repeatedly, ten times or more. V gene TRBV10-3 combines with J gene TRBJ2-5; D remains ambiguous. Germline CDR1 is ENHRY and CDR2 is SYGVKD. The V end lost 0 bases, the J end lost 4 bases, and 6 bases lay between the germline ends. The CDR3 is 13 amino acids. The CDR3 region is CAISESGLETQYF. DNA for the CDR3: TGTGCCATCAGTGAGTCCGGCTTAGAGACCCAGTACTTC.

This clonotype has ten or more counts. Germline and junction disagree at one end, which may indicate a read error. This chain connects TRBV5-1 to TRBJ2-7; 9 bases map to TRBD1. From germline, CDR1 is SGHRS and CDR2 YFSETQ. CDR3 length equals 15 residues. CDR3 sequence: CASSLDGQGSSEQYF. The DNA of the CDR3 is TGCGCCAGCAGCTTGGACGGACAGGGGTCCTCCGAGCAGTACTTC.

This clonotype was recorded at least ten times. The chain couples TRBV12-3 or TRBV12-4 to TRBJ1-1; possible D gene TRBD1, 6 bases. The CDR3 loop spans 13 amino acids. V shed 4 bases and J shed 6 bases, with 12 bases lying between them. CDR3 nucleotide sequence: TGTGCCAGCAGTTCCTTGGGGGCCGCTGAAGCTTTCTTT. Its translation: CASSSLGAAEAFF.

In its sample, this clonotype was seen many times. The chain couples TRBV6-7 to TRBJ2-7, with TRBD2 matching over 11 bases. TRBV6-7 is reported as an ORF; its role is uncertain. The ends lost 5 bases at V and 3 bases at J; junction bases unmatched: 24. The CDR3 is 21 residues long. CDR3 coding DNA: TGTGCCAGCAGTCCGTGGACAGTCGCGGGACTAGCGGCTCGGCTCGGCTACGAGCAGTACTTC. Translation: CASSPWTVAGLAARLGYEQYF.

This clonotype was picked up many times. This sequence joins TRBV6-1 and TRBJ2-7, with 9 bases fitting TRBD2. From germline, CDR1 is MNHNS and CDR2 SASEGT. This CDR3 is 16 amino acids long. The V gene end was trimmed by 7 bases and the J gene end by 7 bases; junction bases not matched to a gene: 17. The CDR3 protein is CASKGSSGRHDGEQYF. Here the CDR3 DNA reads TGTGCCAGCAAGGGGTCCAGCGGGAGGCATGACGGAGAGCAGTACTTC.

The gene calls are TRBV15 and TRBJ1-1; D is possibly TRBD1 (6 bases). The CDR3 loop spans 11 amino acids. Trimming shortened V by 8 bases and J by 6 bases, and 10 bases separated the two germline ends. CDR1 and CDR2 from the germline V gene are LNHNV and YYDKDF (reference sequence). CDR3 nucleotides: TGTGCCACCCAGGGGCTCGCTGAAGCTTTCTTT. Protein: CATQGLAEAFF.

In its sample, this clonotype was seen a few times. This sequence joins TRBV6-1 and TRBJ2-1; a possible D gene is TRBD1 (6 bases). The germline gives CDR1 MNHNS, CDR2 SASEGT. The germline V and J ends were trimmed by 1 base and 0 bases, with 13 bases remaining between them. The CDR3 sequence is 17 residues long. The CDR3 DNA follows: TGTGCCAGCAGTGAAGTACAGGGCCGTCTCTCCTACAATGAGCAGTTCTTC. Residues: CASSEVQGRLSYNEQFF.

This clonotype was recorded many times. Since a much larger clone is just one base distant, this may be a read error. The gene calls are TRBV20-1 and TRBJ1-2; 7 bases agree with TRBD1. Germline loops: CDR1 DFQATT, CDR2 SNEGSKA (reference sequence). The V gene end was trimmed by 4 bases and the J gene end by 1 base; junction bases not matched to a gene: 15. CDR3 length equals 17 residues. The CDR3 DNA reads TGCAGTGCTACCACAGGGGCGGAAGAGACCTATAACTATGGCTACACCTTC. It encodes CSATTGAEETYNYGYTF.

There are many counts of this clonotype. The V gene is TRBV12-3 or TRBV12-4, the J gene TRBJ1-1, with D unclear. Trimming shortened V by 4 bases and J by 2 bases, and 8 bases separated the two germline ends. This CDR3 region has 13 residues. The CDR3 is CASSSLGNTEAFF. The CDR3 nucleotides read TGTGCCAGCAGTTCCCTGGGCAACACTGAAGCTTTCTTT.

This clonotype was counted only a few times. This may come from a read error, since a much larger clone is one base off. CDR3 nucleotides: TGTGCCAGTACCCCGGGACAGGGTTCGGACACTGGAGCTTTCTTT. Translation gives CASTPGQGSDTGAFF. The rearrangement joins TRBV19 to TRBJ1-1; 9 positions match TRBD1. The CDR3 is 15 residues long. Per the germline V gene, CDR1 is LNHDA and CDR2 is SQIVND (reference sequence).

The table lists this clonotype with many counts. The CDR3 DNA is TGTGCCGGCTCCTCAGGGGGCAGTTACTGGGCCAACGTCCTGACTTTC. Its translation: CAGSSGGSYWANVLTF. The rearrangement links TRBV30 to TRBJ2-6, with 8 nucleotides matching TRBD1. Trimming cost V 8 bases and J 5 bases; bases outside gene matches: 14. CDR3 size: 16 residues. Germline CDR1 and CDR2: GTSNPN and SVGIG (reference sequence).

This clonotype was observed at least ten times. The chain joins TRBV7-8 to TRBJ2-7; 9 nucleotides match TRBD1. Germline CDR1 SGHVS, CDR2 FQNEAQ. CDR3 size: 14 residues. With 4 bases clipped from V and 6 bases from J, the junction kept 7 bases outside the gene matches. CDR3 amino acids: CASSSHRGPTEQYF. The CDR3 DNA reads as TGTGCCAGCAGCTCCCACAGGGGGCCAACCGAGCAGTACTTC.

There are many counts of this clonotype. One end of the junction varies from germline; a read error may be responsible. This sequence joins TRBV2 and TRBJ2-5, with D tentatively TRBD2 (5 bases). The CDR3 is made up of 13 amino acids. Germline CDR1 is SNHLY and CDR2 is FYNNEI. CDR3 in DNA: TGTACCAGCCAAGACAAAGGACTGCAAACCCAGTACTTC. Its protein is CTSQDKGLQTQYF.

This clonotype occurred many times. The chain couples TRBV6-1 to TRBJ1-6; the D gene is possibly TRBD1 (5 bases). The length of the CDR3 is 13 residues. Trimming took off 3 bases at V and 7 bases at J, with 7 bases between the two ends. Germline values: CDR1 MNHNS, CDR2 SASEGT. The CDR3 sequence is CASSDPGNSPLHF. The CDR3 coding sequence is TGTGCCAGCAGTGACCCAGGGAATTCACCCCTCCACTTT.

The V gene is TRBV7-2, the J gene TRBJ2-7; 7 bases are shared with TRBD1. The germline V gene has CDR1 SGHTA and CDR2 FQGNSA. The V and J ends lost 0 bases and 4 bases, in that order; junction bases with no gene match: 3. The CDR3 runs to 14 residues. The CDR3 nucleotides are TGTGCCAGCAGCTTAGCGTACAGGGGATACGAGCAGTACTTC. Protein: CASSLAYRGYEQYF.

This clonotype was counted ten times or more. V is TRBV7-2 and J is TRBJ2-4; tentative D call: TRBD2 (6 bases). This CDR3 comprises 14 residues. CDR1 is SGHTA, CDR2 FQGNSA, per germline. The V end lost 5 bases, the J end lost 0 bases, and 8 bases lay between the germline ends. CDR3: CASSPGAAKNIQYF. DNA of the CDR3: TGTGCCAGCAGCCCGGGAGCAGCCAAAAACATTCAGTACTTC.

This clonotype was observed at least ten times. The chain employs TRBV12-3 or TRBV12-4 and TRBJ2-2; 10 bases fit TRBD2. This CDR3 has 16 amino acids. V shed 6 bases, J shed 3 bases, and the junction held 7 bases outside the gene matches. CDR3 residues: CASSRRAGGDTGELFF. CDR3 nucleotides: TGTGCCAGCAGCAGACGAGCGGGAGGGGACACCGGGGAGCTGTTTTTT.